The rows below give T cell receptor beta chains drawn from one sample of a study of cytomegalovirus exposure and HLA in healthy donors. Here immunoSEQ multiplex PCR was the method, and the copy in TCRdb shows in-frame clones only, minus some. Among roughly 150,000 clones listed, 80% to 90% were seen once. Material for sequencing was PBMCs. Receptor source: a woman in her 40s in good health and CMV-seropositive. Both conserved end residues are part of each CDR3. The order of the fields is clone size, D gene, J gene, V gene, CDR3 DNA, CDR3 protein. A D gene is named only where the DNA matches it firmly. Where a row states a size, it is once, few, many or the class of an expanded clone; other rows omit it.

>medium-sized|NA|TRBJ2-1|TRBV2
TGTGCCAGCAGTGACGGGAATGGTTACAATGAGCAGTTCTTC
CASSDGNGYNEQFF
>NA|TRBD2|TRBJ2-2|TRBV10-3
TGTGCCATCAGGACTAGCGGGGAAGTTATATTAGGCACCGGGGAGCTGTTTTTT
CAIRTSGEVILGTGELFF
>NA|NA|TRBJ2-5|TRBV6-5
TGTGCCAGCAGTTTGGGGGGGGGCGACGGAGAGACCCAGTACTTC
CASSLGGGDGETQYF
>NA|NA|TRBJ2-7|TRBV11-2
TGTGCCAGCAGCTTAGCGGGGGACGGCGATTCCTACGAGCAGTACTTC
CASSLAGDGDSYEQYF
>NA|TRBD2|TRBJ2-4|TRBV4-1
TGCGCCAGCAGCCAAGATCAGCGGGAGGGAATCATAGCCAAAAACATTCAGTACTTC
CASSQDQREGIIAKNIQYF
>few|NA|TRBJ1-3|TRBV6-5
TGTGCCAGCAGTGGCACGGGCTCTGGAAACACCATATATTTT
CASSGTGSGNTIYF
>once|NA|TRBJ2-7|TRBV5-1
TGCGCCAGCAGCTTCTCAGGTCGACCCCCCTACGAGCAGTACTTC
CASSFSGRPPYEQYF
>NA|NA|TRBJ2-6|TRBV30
TGTGCCTGGAGAGGGGGTTCGAGGGCCAACGTCCTGACTTTC
CAWRGGSRANVLTF
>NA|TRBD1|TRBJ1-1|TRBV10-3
TGTGCCATCAGCGCGGGACAGGGGAAGGACACTGAAGCTTTCTTT
CAISAGQGKDTEAFF
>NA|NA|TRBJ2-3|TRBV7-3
TGTGCCAGCAGCTTAACTCTAAGCGGCGGGACAGATACGCAGTATTTT
CASSLTLSGGTDTQYF
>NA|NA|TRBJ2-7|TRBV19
TGTGCCAGTAGTATCCAGGGGATTAGCTACGAGCAGTACTTC
CASSIQGISYEQYF
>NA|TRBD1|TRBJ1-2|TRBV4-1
TGCGCCAGCAGCTCCCCCGGGACAGGGGTTGATGGCTACACCTTC
CASSSPGTGVDGYTF
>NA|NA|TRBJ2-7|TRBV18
TGTGCCAGCTCACCTGCTAGCGCCTCCTACGAGCAGTACTTC
CASSPASASYEQYF
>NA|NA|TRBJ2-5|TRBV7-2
TGTGCCAGCAGCTTCGCCGCGGGATCATTAGAGACCCAGTACTTC
CASSFAAGSLETQYF
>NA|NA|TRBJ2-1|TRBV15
TGTGCCACCTCCAACTGGTACAATGAGCAGTTCTTC
CATSNWYNEQFF
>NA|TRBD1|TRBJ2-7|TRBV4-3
TGCGCCAGCAGCCAAGAGGTTCCCGGGACAGGGGTCTACGAGCAGTACTTC
CASSQEVPGTGVYEQYF
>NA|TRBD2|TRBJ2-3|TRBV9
TGTGCCAGCAGCGTTCTAGCGGGAGGCCGGGTAGATACGCAGTATTTT
CASSVLAGGRVDTQYF
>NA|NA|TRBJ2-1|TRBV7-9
TGTGCCAGCAGCTGGGCCAATTCGGCTGAGCAGTTCTTC
CASSWANSAEQFF
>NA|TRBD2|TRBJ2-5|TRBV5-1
TGCGCCAGCAAGGGACTAGCGGGTCACGCCGGGGAGACCCAGTACTTC
CASKGLAGHAGETQYF
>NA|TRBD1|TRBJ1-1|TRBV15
TGTGCCACCAGCGTCGCACCAGCGGGACAGGTGGGAACCCGGACTGAAGCTTTCTTT
CATSVAPAGQVGTRTEAFF
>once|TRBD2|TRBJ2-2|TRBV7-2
TGTGCCAGCAGCTCCCCTAGCGGGGAGACCGGGGAGCTGTTTTTT
CASSSPSGETGELFF
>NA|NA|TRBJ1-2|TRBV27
TGTGCCAGCAGTTTAGGAGGGGCCCAGTTGTATGGCTACACCTTC
CASSLGGAQLYGYTF
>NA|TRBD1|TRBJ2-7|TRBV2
TGTGCCAGCAGTTACCGGGACAGTTCCTACGAGCAGTACTTC
CASSYRDSSYEQYF
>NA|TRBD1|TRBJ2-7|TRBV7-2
TGTGCCAGCAGCTTCGGGGACAGGAACTACGAGCAGTACTTC
CASSFGDRNYEQYF
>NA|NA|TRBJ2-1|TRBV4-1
TGCGCCAGCAGCCAAGCCCAGAGGAACAATGAGCAGTTCTTC
CASSQAQRNNEQFF
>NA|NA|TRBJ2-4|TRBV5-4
TGTGCCAGCTCACGACGCGGGAAAGGAGCCAAAAACATTCAGTACTTC
CASSRRGKGAKNIQYF
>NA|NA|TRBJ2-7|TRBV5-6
TGTGCCAGCAGAGGTGCGGGGAGCCACGAGCAGTACTTC
CASRGAGSHEQYF
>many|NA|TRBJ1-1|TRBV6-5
TGTGCCAGCTGTTTATCTCTTCAGGGAACTTATGAAGCTTTCTTT
CASCLSLQGTYEAFF
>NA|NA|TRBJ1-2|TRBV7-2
TGTGCCAGCAGTTTGGGGGGGCGCGAGTATGGCTACACCTTC
CASSLGGREYGYTF
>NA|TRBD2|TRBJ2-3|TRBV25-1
TGTGCCAGCGGGCTAGCGGGGGCACAGATCGGGCAGTATTTT
CASGLAGAQIGQYF
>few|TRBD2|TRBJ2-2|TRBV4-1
TGCGCCAGCAGCCAAGATCCCAGGACTAGGACTAACACCGGGGAGCTGTTTTTT
CASSQDPRTRTNTGELFF
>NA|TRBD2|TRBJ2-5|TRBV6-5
TGTGCCAGCAGTTATCCCGACAGCGGGGGGGCCAAGACCCAGTACTTC
CASSYPDSGGAKTQYF
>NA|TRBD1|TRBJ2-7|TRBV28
TGTGCCAGCAGCAACCCGGGACAGGGATCAAAAGAGCAGTACTTC
CASSNPGQGSKEQYF
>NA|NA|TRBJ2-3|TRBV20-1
TGCAGTCCAGGGGGGTCAGATACGCAGTATTTT
CSPGGSDTQYF
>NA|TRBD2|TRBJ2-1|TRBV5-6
TGTGCCAGCAGCGTGGTAGGACTAGCGGGATACAATGAGCAGTTCTTC
CASSVVGLAGYNEQFF
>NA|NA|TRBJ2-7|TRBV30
TGTGCCTGGAGTGCAGGGTACGAGCAGTACTTC
CAWSAGYEQYF
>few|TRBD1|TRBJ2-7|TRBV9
TGTGCCAGCAGTCGGACAGGGCAAGCCTACGAGCAGTACTTC
CASSRTGQAYEQYF
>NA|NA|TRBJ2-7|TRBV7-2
TGTGCCAGCAGCTTGTTCGACGAGCAGTACTTC
CASSLFDEQYF
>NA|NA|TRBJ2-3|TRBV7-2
TGTGCCAGCAGCCTATCCTACGGGGATACGCAGTATTTT
CASSLSYGDTQYF
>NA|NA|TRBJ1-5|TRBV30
TGTGCCTGGAGGAAAGGCCAGGCCAATCAGCCCCAGCATTTT
CAWRKGQANQPQHF
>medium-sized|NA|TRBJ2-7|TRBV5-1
TGCGCCAGCAGCTCACTCCCACAGATGAACGAGCAGTACTTC
CASSSLPQMNEQYF
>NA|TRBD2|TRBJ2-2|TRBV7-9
TGTGCCAGCAGCTTAGGGGGGACTAGCGCGATCACCGGGGAGCTGTTTTTT
CASSLGGTSAITGELFF
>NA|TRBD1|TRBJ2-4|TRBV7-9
TGTGCCAGCAGCCCCCGGACAGGGGACATTCAGTACTTC
CASSPRTGDIQYF
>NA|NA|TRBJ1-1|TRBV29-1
TGCAGCGTTTGGGGGGGGTTTGGAGGGTACACTGAAGCTTTCTTT
CSVWGGFGGYTEAFF
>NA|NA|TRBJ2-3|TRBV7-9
TGTGCCAGCAGGCTCTTAGGCACAGATACGCAGTACTTT
CASRLLGTDTQYF
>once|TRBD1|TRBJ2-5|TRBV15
TGTGCCACCAGCAGAGATCCGGGACAGCTGTACTTC
CATSRDPGQLYF
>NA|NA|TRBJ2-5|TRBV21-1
TGTGCCAGCAGCTCCCGGGACAGGGAGAGAAAGACCCAGTACTTC
CASSSRDRERKTQYF
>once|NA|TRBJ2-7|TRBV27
TGTGCCAGCAGTTTAGGGAGACCTTACGAGCAGTACTTC
CASSLGRPYEQYF
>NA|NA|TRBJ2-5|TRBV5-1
TGCGCCAGCAGCGCCACGATCGGGCAAGAGACCCAGTACTTC
CASSATIGQETQYF
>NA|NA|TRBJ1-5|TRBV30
TGTGCCTGGAGTCCCCAGGGGCTAGGTCAGCCCCAGCATTTT
CAWSPQGLGQPQHF
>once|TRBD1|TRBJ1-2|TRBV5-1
TGCGCCAGCAGCGGGACAGGAGATGGCTACACCTTC
CASSGTGDGYTF
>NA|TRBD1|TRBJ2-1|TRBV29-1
TGCAGCGTTGGAGGCGGCCGGGACAGGGTAGGTGAGCAGTTCTTC
CSVGGGRDRVGEQFF